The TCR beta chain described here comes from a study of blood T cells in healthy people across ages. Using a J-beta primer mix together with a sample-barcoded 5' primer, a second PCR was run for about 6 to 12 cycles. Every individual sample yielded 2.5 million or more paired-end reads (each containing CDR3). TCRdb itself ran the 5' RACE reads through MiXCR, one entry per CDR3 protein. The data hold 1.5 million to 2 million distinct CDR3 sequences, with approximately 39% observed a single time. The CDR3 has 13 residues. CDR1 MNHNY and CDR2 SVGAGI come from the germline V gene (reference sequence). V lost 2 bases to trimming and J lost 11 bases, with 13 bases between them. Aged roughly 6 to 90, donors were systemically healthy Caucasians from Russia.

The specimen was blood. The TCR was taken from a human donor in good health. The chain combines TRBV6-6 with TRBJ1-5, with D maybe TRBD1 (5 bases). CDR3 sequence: CASSYHDRPSQHF. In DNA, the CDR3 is TGTGCCAGCAGTTACCACGACAGACCGTCCCAGCATTTT.